This record covers a single T cell receptor (beta chain). Its antigen is not known. These data belong to a study of beta chain features in type 1 diabetes. As every portion of the isolated RNA was reverse transcribed, the sequencing read expressed TCRB transcripts. Clones were sequenced by immunoSEQ multiplex PCR, and TCRdb holds only the in-frame ones, with some missing. The sample gives 130,000 or so clones, approximately 9.2% of which show up once; 0.55% to 0.85% is in the top ten. Trimming took 4 bases from V and 9 from J; bases not matched to a gene: 7. The CDR3 extends over 15 amino acids. Germline CDR1 SGHRS, CDR2 YFSETQ. General study findings and limits: Compared with healthy donors, patients appeared to share more similar naive, central memory and regulatory TCRB repertoires. Still unanswered here is whether HLA type influences TCRB rearrangement.

This receptor was identified in a young man in good health. The specimen sequenced was central memory CD4+ T cells from blood. V usage is TRBV5-1 and J usage is TRBJ2-1, with 13 positions matching TRBD2. CDR3 bases: TGCGCCAGCAGCATACTAGCGGGGGGGCCTGGTGAGCAGTTCTTC. The encoded protein is CASSILAGGPGEQFF.